These T cell receptor beta chains were read from a single sample in a study of shared clonotypes between healthy human individuals. Sequencing was performed with immunoSEQ multiplex PCR; in TCRdb, only in-frame clones are kept and a portion is missing. This sample has about 2 million clones, with 95% found just once. The sample consisted of naive CD4+ T cells sorted from blood. The receptor set was obtained from a man in his late teens or twenties in good health. Each CDR3 is given with its conserved first and last residue. Fields, in order: J gene, V gene, D gene, clone size, CDR3 protein, CDR3 DNA. The D gene is left open where the match is weak. A row's size may be missing; if present it is once, few, many or a size class.

>TRBJ1-1|TRBV7-2|-|-
CASSSRGGGAEAFF
TGTGCCAGCAGCTCCCGGGGAGGGGGTGCTGAAGCTTTCTTT
>TRBJ2-7|TRBV4-1|-|-
CASSQPYGGRRYEQYF
TGCGCCAGCAGCCAACCCTATGGGGGGAGAAGGTACGAGCAGTACTTC
>TRBJ1-4|TRBV30|TRBD1|-
CASAYRGPNEKLFF
TGTGCCTCCGCCTACAGGGGACCTAATGAAAAACTGTTTTTT
>TRBJ2-7|TRBV6-5|TRBD2|-
CASSYGALAGYEQYF
TGTGCCAGCAGTTACGGAGCACTAGCGGGTTACGAGCAGTACTTC
>TRBJ2-7|TRBV25-1|TRBD2|-
CASTPGGAPNDEQYF
TGTGCCAGCACCCCCGGGGGGGCCCCCAATGACGAGCAGTACTTC
>TRBJ2-5|TRBV7-9|TRBD1|-
CASSSGTGVQETQYF
TGTGCCAGCAGCTCGGGGACAGGCGTCCAAGAGACCCAGTACTTC
>TRBJ1-2|TRBV6-6|TRBD1|-
CASSYGTGGTNYGYTF
TGTGCCAGCAGTTACGGGACAGGGGGCACCAACTATGGCTACACCTTC
>TRBJ1-1|TRBV6-1|TRBD1|once
CASRRQGGTEAFF
TGTGCCAGCAGAAGACAGGGGGGGACTGAAGCTTTCTTT
>TRBJ1-4|TRBV7-9|TRBD1|-
CASSRQGFGEKLFF
TGTGCCAGCAGCCGACAGGGGTTCGGCGAAAAACTGTTTTTT
>TRBJ2-2|TRBV18|TRBD2|-
CASSPAGGPSGELFF
TGTGCCAGCTCACCAGCGGGAGGGCCATCCGGGGAGCTGTTTTTT
>TRBJ2-1|TRBV6-1|-|-
CATLLPLDEQFF
TGTGCCACCTTACTCCCTTTGGATGAGCAGTTCTTC
>TRBJ2-1|TRBV10-3|TRBD1|-
CAISGQGSNEQFF
TGTGCCATCAGCGGACAGGGTTCCAATGAGCAGTTCTTC
>TRBJ2-1|TRBV10-3|-|once
CAISEFSGVGYNEQFF
TGTGCCATCAGTGAATTTTCGGGAGTCGGATACAATGAGCAGTTCTTC
>TRBJ1-6|TRBV30|TRBD1|-
CAWSISDRGKSPLHF
TGTGCCTGGAGTATCTCGGACAGGGGCAAATCACCCCTCCACTTT
>TRBJ1-4|TRBV10-2|-|-
CASSLTGTPDEKLFF
TGCGCCAGCAGCCTCACCGGGACACCAGATGAAAAACTGTTTTTT
>TRBJ1-6|TRBV27|-|-
CASRVQATLNSPLHF
TGTGCCAGCAGGGTACAGGCAACCCTTAATTCACCCCTCCACTTT
>TRBJ1-3|TRBV6-6|-|-
CASSYRDWNTIYF
TGTGCCAGCAGTTACAGGGATTGGAACACCATATATTTT
>TRBJ1-2|TRBV19|-|-
CASRDLDSYGYTF
TGTGCCAGTAGGGACTTAGATTCGTATGGCTACACCTTC
>TRBJ1-2|TRBV19|TRBD1|-
CASNLRGRNEGYTF
TGTGCCAGTAACCTCAGGGGGAGGAATGAGGGCTACACCTTC
>TRBJ2-7|TRBV10-3|TRBD1|-
CAIAPTGLPYEQYF
TGTGCCATCGCCCCGACAGGGCTTCCCTACGAGCAGTACTTC
>TRBJ1-2|TRBV11-2|-|-
CASSSSAGNYGYTF
TGTGCCAGCAGCTCAAGCGCCGGAAACTATGGCTACACCTTC
>TRBJ2-2|TRBV5-4|-|-
CASSTRGATGELFF
TGTGCCAGCAGCACCCGGGGGGCAACCGGGGAGCTGTTTTTT
>TRBJ1-2|TRBV6-6|TRBD1|-
CASSYRGRIDYGYTF
TGTGCCAGCAGTTACAGGGGGCGAATCGACTATGGCTACACCTTC
>TRBJ1-1|TRBV2|TRBD1|-
CASLSGLRGQFTEAFF
TGTGCCAGCCTGAGCGGCCTCAGGGGGCAGTTCACTGAAGCTTTCTTT
>TRBJ2-7|TRBV6-1|-|-
CASSEGGWGEQYF
TGTGCCAGCAGTGAAGGGGGTTGGGGAGAGCAGTACTTC
>TRBJ2-7|TRBV7-8|-|-
CASSFSIYEQYF
TGTGCCAGCAGCTTCAGCATCTACGAGCAGTACTTC
>TRBJ1-1|TRBV19|-|-
CASSNQGLGNTEAFF
TGTGCCAGTAGTAACCAGGGTCTTGGGAACACTGAAGCTTTCTTT
>TRBJ1-3|TRBV30|-|-
CAWADSGNTIYF
TGTGCCTGGGCAGACTCTGGAAACACCATATATTTT
>TRBJ2-2|TRBV10-2|-|-
CASSGTRGVLAGNTGELFF
TGCGCCAGCAGCGGAACCCGAGGGGTCCTGGCGGGGAACACCGGGGAGCTGTTTTTT
>TRBJ2-5|TRBV19|-|-
CASSMGPSGETQYF
TGTGCCAGTAGTATGGGGCCCTCGGGGGAGACCCAGTACTTC
>TRBJ2-7|TRBV5-1|-|-
CASSLEVNSYEQYF
TGCGCCAGCAGCTTGGAGGTGAACTCCTACGAGCAGTACTTC
>TRBJ1-2|TRBV30|-|-
CAWSVLGDYGYTF
TGTGCCTGGAGTGTACTAGGGGACTATGGCTACACCTTC
>TRBJ1-1|TRBV4-1|-|-
CASSQPVPGGGMNTEAFF
TGCGCCAGCAGCCAGCCGGTCCCCGGCGGGGGTATGAACACTGAAGCTTTCTTT
>TRBJ2-3|TRBV29-1|-|-
CSVSLGLGTDTQYF
TGCAGCGTTTCGCTGGGGCTGGGCACAGATACGCAGTATTTT
>TRBJ2-7|TRBV5-8|TRBD1|-
CASSQGQGLSYEQYF
TGTGCCAGCAGCCAGGGACAGGGGCTTTCCTACGAGCAGTACTTC
>TRBJ1-4|TRBV28|TRBD1|-
CASSLVTGGNEKLFF
TGTGCCAGCAGTTTAGTGACAGGGGGAAATGAAAAACTGTTTTTT
>TRBJ2-1|TRBV7-9|TRBD2|-
CASSPGLAGANEQFF
TGTGCCAGCAGCCCGGGACTAGCGGGAGCCAATGAGCAGTTCTTC
>TRBJ2-1|TRBV6-1|-|-
CASSEKKFF
TGTGCCAGCAGTGAGAAGAAGTTCTTC